One sample yielded the 13 T cell receptor beta chains listed below, sequenced in a study of response to subunit inactivated influenza vaccine. A single record per CDR3 protein comes from TCRdb applying MiXCR to the RT-PCR reads. The sample has some 540,000 distinct CDR3 sequences; roughly 23% are singletons. The sample also formed part of further work on T cells expressing NK-cell markers. According to that study: As the method of synthesis, 5'RACE template switching with UMIs yielded TCR beta cDNA.

The material was CD4+ T cells sorted from PBMCs, obtained about 12 days after vaccination. The receptors were sampled from a man aged 50-60 years who received an inactivated influenza vaccine.

The genes are TRBV20-1 and TRBJ2-1; the match to TRBD2 covers 9 bases. Germline V gene lookup returns CDR1 DFQATT and CDR2 SNEGSKA (reference sequence). The CDR3 length is 15 residues. Trimming took 4 bases from V and 7 from J; bases not matched to a gene: 11. CDR3 nucleotide sequence: TGCAGTGCTACGGTGGCGGGAGGGCCCTGGAATGAGCAGTTCTTC. Protein product: CSATVAGGPWNEQFF.

There are a few counts of this clonotype. In nucleotides, the CDR3 is TGCAGTGCATTGCCGGGACAGGGGACTAGCGGGAAAAGGTACTTC. Its translation is CSALPGQGTSGKRYF. J is TRBJ2-7 and V is TRBV20-1, with 13 nucleotides matching TRBD2. Germline trimming cut 6 bases from V and 12 bases from J; bases unmatched to any gene: 17. CDR1 DFQATT and CDR2 SNEGSKA come from the germline V gene (reference sequence). The length of the CDR3 is 15 residues.

The chain has TRBV7-9 and TRBJ2-3; 8 nucleotides match TRBD1. The CDR3 is 17 residues long. Trimming cost V 4 bases and J 2 bases; bases outside gene matches: 11. The germline CDR1 and CDR2 sequences are SEHNR and FQNEAQ (reference sequence). The CDR3 DNA reads TGTGCCAGCAGCTCCTGGGGCAGGACAGGGTACACAGATACGCAGTATTTT. It yields the protein CASSSWGRTGYTDTQYF.

In this sample, this clonotype turned up a few times. This chain uses TRBV10-3 with TRBJ2-7; 7 nucleotides agree with TRBD2. The CDR3 loop spans 18 amino acids. Germline CDR1 reads ENHRY; CDR2 reads SYGVKD. The trim removed 4 bases at V and 0 bases at J, leaving 15 bases unmatched. The CDR3 coding sequence is TGTGCCATCAGTGGAACCCGGGACTACAATCATCGCTCCTACGAGCAGTACTTC. Residues: CAISGTRDYNHRSYEQYF.

DNA of the CDR3: TGTGCCAGCGTGGTTGACGGATCCAATCAGCCCCAGCATTTT. It yields the protein CASVVDGSNQPQHF. This chain uses TRBV21-1 with TRBJ1-5. TRBV21-1 is flagged as a pseudogene. This CDR3 contains 14 residues.

This clonotype was seen repeatedly, ten times or more. The V call is TRBV7-2, the J call TRBJ2-1, with 13 bases aligning to TRBD2. The germline V gene encodes CDR1 SGHTA and CDR2 FQGNSA. Trimming removed 3 bases from V and 11 bases from J; junction bases left unmatched: 4. This CDR3 has 14 amino acids. CDR3 protein: CASSFGTSGIKQFF. CDR3 in DNA: TGTGCCAGCAGCTTCGGGACTAGCGGGATCAAGCAGTTCTTC.

This clonotype was picked up a small number of times. The CDR3 DNA reads as TGTGCCACCAGCAGAGAGACTAGGTACAATGAGCAGTTCTTC. Amino acids: CATSRETRYNEQFF. The rearrangement uses TRBV15 and TRBJ2-1; D possibly corresponds to TRBD2 (6 bases). The V and J ends lost 0 bases and 4 bases respectively, with 7 bases between them. The CDR3 runs to 14 residues. Germline loops: CDR1 LNHNV, CDR2 YYDKDF (reference sequence).

In its sample, this clonotype was seen a few times. The CDR3 DNA reads TGTGCCAGCACCAGTCGGAACCAAGAGACCCAGTACTTC. It yields the protein CASTSRNQETQYF. The chain combines TRBV12-3 or TRBV12-4 with TRBJ2-5; no definite D call. V dropped 7 bases and J dropped 0 bases, with 9 bases sitting between them. This CDR3 comprises 13 residues.

This clonotype was observed a single time. The V and J genes are TRBV5-1 and TRBJ1-1; 9 nucleotides agree with TRBD1. V lost 0 bases and J lost 4; bases outside the gene matches: 4. The CDR3 spans 15 residues. The germline gives CDR1 SGHRS, CDR2 YFSETQ. CDR3 sequence: CASSLVGQGITEAFF. CDR3 DNA sequence: TGCGCCAGCAGCTTGGTGGGACAGGGTATCACTGAAGCTTTCTTT. The full variable domain, with the rest looked up from reference TRBV5-1 and TRBJ1-1, is KAGVTQTPRYLIKTRGQQVTLSCSPISGHRSVSWYQQTPGQGLQFLFEYFSETQRNKGNFPGRFSGRQFSNSRSEMNVSTLELGDSALYLCASSLVGQGITEAFFGQGTRLTVV.

The chain uses TRBV10-3 and TRBJ1-1; no reliable D call. Trimming stripped 8 bases from V and 2 bases from J, with 9 bases between. Germline V lookup: CDR1 ENHRY, CDR2 SYGVKD. The CDR3 spans 12 residues. The CDR3 bases are TGTGCCATCTCTACAGTCAACACTGAAGCTTTCTTT. Protein: CAISTVNTEAFF.

This clonotype was detected only a few times. J is TRBJ2-7 and V is TRBV6-2 or TRBV6-3; 7 bases line up with TRBD2. The ends lost 5 bases at V and 2 bases at J; junction bases unmatched: 18. This CDR3 contains 18 residues. CDR1 and CDR2 from the germline V gene are MNHEY and SVGEGT. CDR3 nucleotides: TGTGCCAGCAGTCCTCCTATCCCCGGCGGGAGAGGTACCTACGAGCAGTACTTC. Residues: CASSPPIPGGRGTYEQYF.

This clonotype was found a few times. The junction departs from the called germline gene at one end, perhaps through a read error. This sequence joins TRBV7-9 and TRBJ2-1; 12 bases line up with TRBD2. The CDR3 has 13 residues. From germline, CDR1 is SEHNR and CDR2 FQNEAQ (reference sequence). The CDR3 sequence: CASTLGLAGSPRF. CDR3 bases: TGTGCCAGCACCCTTGGACTAGCGGGATCCCCACGGTTC.

This clonotype appeared many times. CDR3 region: CASSLVASNQPQHF. In DNA form, the CDR3 reads TGTGCCAGCAGTTTAGTCGCCAGCAATCAGCCCCAGCATTTT. V gene TRBV12-3 or TRBV12-4 combines with J gene TRBJ1-5; D unresolved. The CDR3 spans 14 residues. V dropped 1 base and J dropped 1 base, with 5 bases sitting between them.